A single sample is the source of the 23 T cell receptor beta chains below, sequenced in a study of somatic mutations in cytotoxic T cells in rheumatoid arthritis (dated by TCRdb to about 2017). The method behind the library was the immunoSEQ multiplex PCR assay. Drawn from immuneACCESS, this table holds only the in-frame rearrangements with V and J called that TCRdb kept. Clones are partly lost; checked studies trace under half to an unresolved V gene and leave the rest unexplained. A total of more than 800 clones appear in this sample, about four fifths of them only once. The ten largest clonotypes hold roughly 24% of the sample. Sequencing input: CD8+ T cells sorted from blood. The receptors shown here come from a woman aged 55-70 years with rheumatoid arthritis.

V usage is TRBV2 and J usage is TRBJ1-6, with D maybe TRBD1 (6 bases). Trimming cost V 6 bases and J 9 bases, with 21 bases left between them. The CDR3 spans 16 residues. Germline V lookup: CDR1 SNHLY, CDR2 FYNNEI. The CDR3 region has the DNA TGTGCCAGCAGCGGGGACCCTGCAGGGGTTAGTTCACCCCTCCACTTT. Its translation is CASSGDPAGVSSPLHF.

V is TRBV6-7 and J is TRBJ2-1; tentatively, D is TRBD2 (6 bases). TRBV6-7 is reported as an ORF; its role is uncertain. This CDR3 comprises 14 residues. V lost 4 bases and J 9 bases, leaving 16 bases between the germline ends. The CDR3 here is CASSSPLALFEQFF. The CDR3 DNA sequence: TGTGCCAGCAGTTCCCCACTAGCTCTCTTTGAGCAGTTCTTC.

The rearrangement links TRBV4-2 to TRBJ2-5; 9 bases fit TRBD2. Germline CDR1 reads LGHNA; CDR2 reads YNFKEQ. The CDR3 sequence is 17 residues long. The trim removed 0 bases at V and 5 bases at J, leaving 10 bases unmatched. The CDR3 loop reads CASSQEPSGGTRETQYF. CDR3 nucleotide sequence: TGTGCCAGCAGCCAAGAACCCAGCGGGGGGACCAGGGAGACCCAGTACTTC.

The chain employs TRBV30 and TRBJ2-5, with D possibly matching TRBD2 (5 bases). The CDR3 is 15 residues long. Looked up from germline, CDR1 is GTSNPN and CDR2 is SVGIG (reference sequence). The V and J ends lost 2 bases and 5 bases respectively, with 18 bases between them. Here the CDR3 DNA reads TGTGCCTGGAGTTATAGTGAGGGCCTCGGGGAGACCCAGTACTTC. Translated: CAWSYSEGLGETQYF. The full variable domain, completed using reference TRBV30 and TRBJ2-5, is SQTIHQWPATLVQPVGSPLSLECTVEGTSNPNLYWYRQAAGRGLQLLFYSVGIGQISSEVPQNLSASRPQDRQFILSSKKLLLSDSGFYLCAWSYSEGLGETQYFGPGTRLLVL.

This rearrangement joins TRBV5-1 to TRBJ2-1; 8 bases fit TRBD2. The J segment lost 8 bases and the V segment lost 4 bases, leaving 11 bases of the junction unmatched. Germline V gene sequence: CDR1 SGHRS, CDR2 YFSETQ. The length of the CDR3 is 15 residues. CDR3 sequence reads: CASSSLGGAFDEQFF. CDR3 DNA: TGCGCCAGCAGCAGCCTCGGGGGGGCGTTCGATGAGCAGTTCTTC.

V usage is TRBV15 and J usage is TRBJ2-1; D may be TRBD1 (6 bases). Between the trimmed V and J ends, which lost 9 bases and 0 bases, there was a span of 18 bases. Germline V gene data show CDR1 as LNHNV and CDR2 as YYDKDF (reference sequence). The CDR3 has 16 residues. CDR3 coding DNA: TGTGCCACGACCACCCCGGCGGACAGCTCCTACAATGAGCAGTTCTTC. Translating gives CATTTPADSSYNEQFF.

This clone was observed a handful of times. V gene TRBV11-2 combines with J gene TRBJ2-3; no clear D. V was trimmed by 5 bases and J by 6 bases, leaving 9 bases between them. The CDR3 totals 12 residues. CDR1 and CDR2 from the germline V gene are SGHAT and FQNNGV. The CDR3 region is CASSPRMDTQYF. CDR3 DNA sequence: TGTGCCAGCAGCCCCAGGATGGATACGCAGTATTTT.

This chain joins TRBV4-3 and TRBJ2-5; D possibly corresponds to TRBD2 (6 bases). The V and J ends lost 4 bases and 0 bases respectively, with 15 bases between them. The CDR3 has 16 residues. Germline loops: CDR1 LGHNA, CDR2 YSLEER. This CDR3 reads CASSPVGGKYQETQYF. The CDR3 region has the DNA TGCGCCAGCAGCCCAGTGGGGGGAAAGTACCAAGAGACCCAGTACTTC.

In this sample, this clone turned up once. This chain connects TRBV7-6 to TRBJ2-3, with 9 nucleotides matching TRBD2. Germline values: CDR1 SGHVS, CDR2 FNYEAQ. Germline trimming cut 5 bases from V and 4 bases from J; bases unmatched to any gene: 13. The CDR3 has 17 amino acids. This CDR3 is CASSPRTSAGGPDTQYF. Here the CDR3 DNA reads TGTGCCAGCAGCCCACGGACTAGCGCCGGGGGTCCAGATACGCAGTATTTT.

The chain has TRBV29-1 and TRBJ1-3, with 9 bases that match TRBD1. CDR3 length: 17 residues. Germline V gene lookup returns CDR1 SQVTM and CDR2 ANQGSEA. V trimming: 7 bases; J trimming: 3 bases; junction bases outside the gene matches: 16. This CDR3 is CSATRGQGGLYGNTIYF. In nucleotides, the CDR3 is TGCAGCGCCACCCGGGGACAGGGAGGACTTTATGGAAACACCATATATTTT.

V gene TRBV4-2 combines with J gene TRBJ2-7; TRBD1 agrees at 7 bases. This CDR3 has 16 amino acids. With 5 bases clipped from V and 0 bases from J, the junction kept 10 bases outside the gene matches. Looked up from germline, CDR1 is LGHNA and CDR2 is YNFKEQ. CDR3 coding DNA: TGTGCCAGCAGCGTGACAGTTGGGGACAGCTCCTACGAGCAGTACTTC. It encodes CASSVTVGDSSYEQYF.

The chain carries TRBV2 and TRBJ1-5, with 7 bases identical to TRBD1. This CDR3 has 13 residues. Germline trimming cut 10 bases from V and 6 bases from J; bases unmatched to any gene: 9. Germline CDR1 SNHLY, CDR2 FYNNEI. The CDR3 is CATRQGWGQPQHF. CDR3 nucleotide sequence: TGTGCCACACGACAGGGCTGGGGTCAGCCCCAGCATTTT. Complete variable domain (other parts from reference TRBV2 and TRBJ1-5): EPEVTQTPSHQVTQMGQEVILRCVPISNHLYFYWYRQILGQKVEFLVSFYNNEISEKSEIFDDQFSVERPDGSNFTLKIRSTKLEDSAMYFCATRQGWGQPQHFGDGTRLSIL.

This chain links TRBV19 with TRBJ1-1; 9 bases match TRBD1. CDR1 is LNHDA, CDR2 SQIVND, per germline (reference sequence). V was pared by 7 bases and J by 1 base, with 7 bases of the junction left unmatched. The CDR3 spans 15 residues. This chain's CDR3 is CASIPLGQGNTEAFF. CDR3 nucleotide sequence: TGTGCCAGTATTCCTTTGGGACAGGGGAACACTGAAGCTTTCTTT. Based on the CDR3 plus reference TRBV19 and TRBJ1-1, the full variable domain is DGGITQSPKYLFRKEGQNVTLSCEQNLNHDAMYWYRQDPGQGLRLIYYSQIVNDFQKGDIAEGYSVSREKKESFPLTVTSAQKNPTAFYLCASIPLGQGNTEAFFGQGTRLTVV.

The chain has TRBV6-5 and TRBJ2-2; D call uncertain. Germline CDR1 is MNHEY and CDR2 is SVGAGI. The CDR3 is made up of 13 amino acids. V dropped 3 bases and J dropped 3 bases, with 5 bases sitting between them. CDR3 nucleotide sequence: TGTGCCAGCAGTTATAGTCACACCGGGGAGCTGTTTTTT. It specifies CASSYSHTGELFF.

This clone was detected only once. The chain couples TRBV5-1 to TRBJ2-1, with D tentatively TRBD1 (5 bases). The length of the CDR3 is 15 residues. Trimming took 3 bases from V and 5 from J, leaving 15 bases between them. The germline CDR1 and CDR2 sequences are SGHRS and YFSETQ. The CDR3 spells CASSSPTLGDNEQFF. The CDR3 DNA sequence: TGCGCCAGCAGCTCGCCGACTCTAGGGGACAATGAGCAGTTCTTC.

This rearrangement joins TRBV6-6 to TRBJ2-3; the D gene is possibly TRBD2 (6 bases). This CDR3 comprises 16 residues. The germline V and J ends were trimmed by 2 bases and 0 bases, with 12 bases remaining between them. CDR1 MNHNY and CDR2 SVGAGI come from the germline V gene (reference sequence). As DNA, the CDR3 is TGTGCCAGCAGTTACCGGGGGACGGCTAGCACAGATACGCAGTATTTT. It translates to CASSYRGTASTDTQYF.

J is TRBJ1-1 and V is TRBV6-5; no reliable D call. This CDR3 has 12 residues. The germline V gene encodes CDR1 MNHEY and CDR2 SVGAGI. With 6 bases removed from V and 5 bases from J, the gap between germline ends came to 10 bases. The CDR3 DNA reads TGTGCCAGCAGCCGCGAGGGAACTGAAGCTTTCTTT. Amino acids: CASSREGTEAFF.

This chain connects TRBV2 to TRBJ1-2, with D hard to call. The V gene lost 6 bases and the J gene lost 2 bases, with 16 bases spanning the gap. Germline CDR1 and CDR2: SNHLY and FYNNEI. The CDR3 is 15 residues long. The CDR3 here is CASSGPGSLNYGYTF. The CDR3 nucleotides read TGTGCCAGCAGCGGACCGGGATCCCTAAACTATGGCTACACCTTC.

This chain joins TRBV5-5 and TRBJ2-7; a possible D gene is TRBD2 (5 bases). CDR1 SGHKS and CDR2 YYEKEE come from the germline V gene (reference sequence). The CDR3 has 12 residues. V was cut by 8 bases and J by 5 bases, with 14 bases left in between. CDR3 bases: TGTGCCAGTGCGGGTAATCTCGACGAGCAGTACTTC. This translates into CASAGNLDEQYF.

CDR3 sequence: CASSGEVASRKTYGYTF. The CDR3 DNA is TGTGCCAGCAGCGGAGAGGTAGCAAGCAGAAAGACCTATGGCTACACCTTC. The chain couples TRBV11-2 to TRBJ1-2; no clear D. Trimming took off 5 bases at V and 4 bases at J, with 23 bases between the two ends. CDR1 and CDR2 (germline): SGHAT, FQNNGV. This CDR3 is built from 17 residues.

The CDR3: CASSQMGSRDSFNSPLHF. CDR3 nucleotide sequence: TGCGCCAGCAGTCAGATGGGTTCTAGGGACAGTTTTAATTCACCCCTCCACTTT. The gene calls are TRBV23-1 and TRBJ1-6, with TRBD1 matching over 7 bases. TRBV23-1 is annotated as an ORF whose role is uncertain. There are 18 residues in the CDR3. Germline trimming cut 3 bases from V and 6 bases from J; bases unmatched to any gene: 14.

The genes are TRBV6-1 and TRBJ2-1; 7 bases fit TRBD1. CDR3 length: 13 residues. J gave up 5 bases and V 10 bases, and 8 bases lay outside the gene matches. Germline V CDR1 and CDR2: MNHNS, SASEGT. The CDR3 loop is CATTGEPHNEQFF. The CDR3 DNA reads TGTGCCACTACAGGGGAGCCCCACAATGAGCAGTTCTTC.

The chain links TRBV5-1 to TRBJ2-7; 11 bases agree with TRBD2. CDR1 is SGHRS and CDR2 is YFSETQ in the germline V gene. The CDR3 consists of 15 residues. J lost 3 bases, V lost 2 bases, and 4 bases had no gene match. In DNA form, the CDR3 reads TGCGCCAGCAGCTTACCGGGACTAGCGGACTACGAGCAGTACTTC. Translating it yields CASSLPGLADYEQYF.